The 7 T cell receptor beta chains in this list originate from one sample, sequenced in a study of shared clonotypes between healthy human individuals. CD45RO negativity and positive selection for CCR7 defined naive CD8 cells, a population that excluded terminally differentiated effector memory CD45RA+ cells. Assay used: immunoSEQ multiplex PCR; TCRdb lists only in-frame clones, some missing. The table records some 2 million clones, over 85% of them present only once. The specimen sequenced was naive CD8+ T cells sorted from blood. Receptor source: a man aged 18 to 35 in good health.

The chain joins TRBV5-8 to TRBJ2-7; D unclear. CDR3 length equals 11 residues. Germline CDR1 SGHTS, CDR2 YDEGEE. Trimming removed 7 bases at V and 2 bases at J, with 7 bases between. CDR3 DNA sequence: TGTGCCAGCGGTACACCCTACGAGCAGTACTTC. It yields the protein CASGTPYEQYF.

The CDR3 region is CASSFGGGPPNEQFF. The DNA for the CDR3 is TGTGCCAGCAGCTTCGGGGGGGGTCCCCCCAATGAGCAGTTCTTC. The chain employs TRBV7-9 and TRBJ2-1; 8 bases agree with TRBD2. The V segment lost 3 bases and the J segment 6 bases; nucleotides outside the gene matches: 7. The CDR3 is made up of 15 amino acids. From germline, CDR1 is SEHNR and CDR2 FQNEAQ (reference sequence).

This chain links TRBV5-6 with TRBJ1-2; tentatively, D is TRBD1 (5 bases). CDR1 is SGHDT and CDR2 is YYEEEE in the germline V gene. Between the trimmed V and J ends, which lost 4 bases and 4 bases, there was a span of 11 bases. The CDR3 length is 13 residues. The chain's CDR3 is CASSPGGSYGYTF. The CDR3 coding sequence is TGTGCCAGCAGCCCGGGGGGGTCCTATGGCTACACCTTC.

The chain has TRBV30 and TRBJ2-4, with unresolved D. The V and J ends lost 0 bases and 1 base respectively, with 7 bases between them. The CDR3 runs to 14 residues. Germline loops: CDR1 GTSNPN, CDR2 SVGIG (reference sequence). In nucleotides, the CDR3 is TGTGCCTGGAGTGTACAGCCCGCCAAAAACATTCAGTACTTC. This gives the protein CAWSVQPAKNIQYF.

Of note for this clone: Other DNA sequences from this sample encode an identical CDR3 as well. V gene TRBV19 combines with J gene TRBJ2-1; TRBD1 might be the D (5 bases). V was cut by 3 bases and J by 3 bases, with 6 bases left in between. The CDR3 has 13 residues. Germline CDR1 LNHDA, CDR2 SQIVND (reference sequence). CDR3 residues: CASSIDSYNEQFF. The CDR3 nucleotides read TGTGCCAGTAGTATCGACAGCTACAATGAGCAGTTCTTC. Combining the CDR3 with reference TRBV19 and TRBJ2-1 gives the whole variable domain DGGITQSPKYLFRKEGQNVTLSCEQNLNHDAMYWYRQDPGQGLRLIYYSQIVNDFQKGDIAEGYSVSREKKESFPLTVTSAQKNPTAFYLCASSIDSYNEQFFGPGTRLTVL.

This clone was counted a single time. The rearrangement uses TRBV5-6 and TRBJ2-7; the D gene could be TRBD1 or TRBD2 (5 bases each). The CDR3 covers 17 residues. Germline CDR1 is SGHDT and CDR2 is YYEEEE. Trimming shortened V by 5 bases and J by 2 bases, and 23 bases separated the two germline ends. The DNA of the CDR3 is TGTGCCAGCAGGGCGGCCGGGGCGTCCGTAGAACCCTACGAGCAGTACTTC. Protein: CASRAAGASVEPYEQYF.

J is TRBJ2-3 and V is TRBV10-2, with D maybe TRBD1 (6 bases). CDR3 length: 14 residues. Trimming pared 3 bases from V and 3 bases from J, leaving 10 bases between. Per the germline V gene, CDR1 is WSHSY and CDR2 is SAAADI. The CDR3 region is CASSELQGTDTQYF. The CDR3 DNA is TGCGCCAGCAGTGAATTGCAGGGGACAGATACGCAGTATTTT.